The 17 T cell receptor beta chains reported below all come from one sample, sequenced in a study of blood T cell repertoires in COVID-19. Data came from immunoSEQ multiplex PCR; TCRdb stores just in-frame clones and leaves some out. This repertoire shows some 220,000 clones, 80% to 90% found once; its top ten account for 15% to 20%. Material: peripheral blood. The receptor source for this set is a woman older than 75 with active or convalescent COVID-19.

V gene TRBV18 combines with J gene TRBJ2-7, with D maybe TRBD2 (5 bases). The CDR3 is 14 residues long. V lost 5 bases, J lost 4 bases, and 15 bases lay in between. The germline CDR1 and CDR2 sequences are KGHSH and LQKENI. The CDR3 sequence is CASSLTGELYEQYF. In DNA form, the CDR3 reads TGTGCCAGCTCATTAACCGGGGAATTATACGAGCAGTACTTC.

This chain links TRBV6-6 with TRBJ2-5; TRBD2 aligns across 9 bases. This CDR3 spans 15 amino acids. The trim removed 6 bases at V and 4 bases at J, leaving 9 bases unmatched. The germline gives CDR1 MNHNY, CDR2 SVGAGI (reference sequence). The DNA of the CDR3 is TGTGCCAGCAGGCCCCCGGGGCGGGAGGGAGAGACCCAGTACTTC. Amino acids: CASRPPGREGETQYF.

This clone was counted ten times or more. Other nucleotide sequences from this sample produce the same CDR3. The V and J genes are TRBV5-1 and TRBJ1-1; D is perhaps TRBD1 (5 bases). Deletions cut 3 bases from V and 1 base from J, with 10 bases between. The CDR3 loop spans 14 amino acids. Germline V gene lookup returns CDR1 SGHRS and CDR2 YFSETQ. The CDR3 loop is CASSSRTTNTEAFF. The CDR3 region has the DNA TGCGCCAGCAGCTCGAGGACAACGAACACTGAAGCTTTCTTT.

The chain recombines TRBV7-2 with TRBJ2-3; TRBD2 might be the D (7 bases). Germline values: CDR1 SGHTA, CDR2 FQGNSA. Trimming removed 5 bases at V and 4 bases at J, with 13 bases between. The CDR3 has 14 amino acids. As DNA, the CDR3 is TGTGCCAGCAGCACAAGGGGGGGCGCAGATACGCAGTATTTT. It yields the protein CASSTRGGADTQYF. Full variable domain (rest looked up from reference TRBV7-2 and TRBJ2-3): GAGVSQSPSNKVTEKGKDVELRCDPISGHTALYWYRQSLGQGLEFLIYFQGNSAPDKSGLPSDRFSAERTGGSVSTLTIQRTQQEDSAVYLCASSTRGGADTQYFGPGTRLTVL.

The chain is built from TRBV3-1 (or the pseudogene TRBV3-2) and TRBJ1-1; D not resolved. This CDR3 contains 12 residues. CDR1 is LGHDT and CDR2 is YNNKEL in the germline V gene (reference sequence). Trimming cost V 5 bases and J 5 bases, with 9 bases left between them. DNA of the CDR3: TGTGCCAGCAGCGAGCCGGGAACTGAAGCTTTCTTT. It is translated as CASSEPGTEAFF.

This clone was picked up a small number of times. The V and J genes are TRBV6-5 and TRBJ2-2; 8 nucleotides match TRBD2. The germline gives CDR1 MNHEY, CDR2 SVGAGI. The ends lost 5 bases at V and 6 bases at J; junction bases unmatched: 2. The CDR3 contains 13 residues. The CDR3 sequence: CASSRAGAGELFF. For the CDR3, the DNA is TGTGCCAGCAGTCGAGCGGGAGCCGGGGAGCTGTTTTTT.

About this clone itself: Other nucleotide sequences in the sample specify the same CDR3. This rearrangement joins TRBV9 to TRBJ2-5; 12 bases are a match to TRBD2. After removal of 0 bases from V and 1 base from J, the junction contained 1 base not matched to a gene. The CDR3 consists of 16 residues. CDR1 SGDLS and CDR2 YYNGEE come from the germline V gene. The CDR3 sequence: CASSVGGLAGQETQYF. The CDR3 region has the DNA TGTGCCAGCAGCGTAGGGGGACTAGCGGGCCAAGAGACCCAGTACTTC.

This clone was seen only once. The CDR3 bases are TGCGCCAGCAGCCAAAAGCGACTAGCGGGAGGGCCATACAATGAGCAGTTCTTC. Amino acids: CASSQKRLAGGPYNEQFF. This chain links TRBV4-3 with TRBJ2-1; 14 bases are a match to TRBD2. Unmatched junction bases numbered 7, after V lost 2 bases and J lost 4 bases. Germline lookup yields CDR1 LGHNA and CDR2 YSLEER. The CDR3 is 18 amino acids.

This chain links TRBV4-1 with TRBJ2-1, with TRBD2 identical over 7 bases. After removal of 5 bases from V and 7 bases from J, the junction contained 11 bases not matched to a gene. Per germline, CDR1 MGHRA and CDR2 YSYEKL. The CDR3 has 15 amino acids. The CDR3 DNA reads TGCGCCAGCAGCTTTTGGAGCGGGACGTCTAATGAGCAGTTCTTC. It translates to CASSFWSGTSNEQFF.

This sequence joins TRBV6-1 and TRBJ1-5, with a tentative D call TRBD1 (5 bases). Trimming took off 7 bases at V and 3 bases at J, with 13 bases between the two ends. CDR1 and CDR2 (germline): MNHNS, SASEGT. This CDR3 spans 14 amino acids. CDR3 protein: CASTAGHDNQPQHF. The CDR3, as DNA: TGTGCCAGCACAGCAGGGCATGACAATCAGCCCCAGCATTTT.

The chain has TRBV6-2 or TRBV6-3 and TRBJ2-1; D remains ambiguous. Germline V gene lookup returns CDR1 MNHEY and CDR2 SVGEGT. The CDR3 sequence is 14 residues long. Trimming cost V 5 bases and J 7 bases, with 15 bases left between them. CDR3 sequence (DNA): TGTGCCAGCAGTCGTCTTGCGGTCTCGAATGAGCAGTTCTTC. This translates into CASSRLAVSNEQFF.

CDR3 loop: CASSQARRDPSKEQYF. CDR3 in DNA: TGCGCCAGCAGTCAAGCCAGGCGAGACCCATCGAAGGAGCAGTACTTC. V is TRBV23-1 and J is TRBJ2-7; no reliable D call. TRBV23-1 is assigned to the ORF class and has an uncertain function. This CDR3 comprises 16 residues. The germline V and J ends were trimmed by 2 bases and 7 bases, with 21 bases remaining between them.

This chain joins TRBV7-2 and TRBJ1-2; 9 bases match TRBD1. The CDR3 has 15 amino acids. In germline, CDR1 is SGHTA, CDR2 FQGNSA. The J segment lost 8 bases and the V segment lost 5 bases, leaving 12 bases of the junction unmatched. The CDR3 is CASSERDRVLVGYTF. In nucleotides, the CDR3 is TGTGCCAGCAGCGAACGGGACAGGGTATTAGTCGGCTACACCTTC. The full variable domain, rest sourced from reference TRBV7-2 and TRBJ1-2, is GAGVSQSPSNKVTEKGKDVELRCDPISGHTALYWYRQSLGQGLEFLIYFQGNSAPDKSGLPSDRFSAERTGGSVSTLTIQRTQQEDSAVYLCASSERDRVLVGYTFGSGTRLTVV.

The genes are TRBV11-1 and TRBJ2-2; 10 bases align to TRBD1. The CDR3 runs to 15 residues. Trimming at V came to 5 bases and at J to 2 bases, leaving 2 bases not matched to a gene. The germline gives CDR1 SGHAT, CDR2 FQDESV (reference sequence). The CDR3 nucleotides read TGTGCCAGCAGCGGGGACAGGGGAAACACCGGGGAGCTGTTTTTT. It is translated as CASSGDRGNTGELFF.

This chain joins TRBV14 and TRBJ1-2, with 8 bases that match TRBD1. CDR3 length: 15 amino acids. Trimming cost V 3 bases and J 4 bases; bases outside gene matches: 7. The germline gives CDR1 SGHDN, CDR2 FVKESK. CDR3 nucleotides: TGTGCCAGCAGCCACTCCGGACAGGGTTTCTATGGCTACACCTTC. As protein: CASSHSGQGFYGYTF.

This chain joins TRBV7-9 and TRBJ2-7; D gene ambiguous. The CDR3 covers 13 residues. Germline-derived CDR1 and CDR2 are SEHNR and FQNEAQ (reference sequence). V was shortened by 3 bases and J by 1 base, with 7 bases between the two germline ends. Written as DNA, the CDR3 is TGTGCCAGCAGCTTTCCGGGTTCCTACGAGCAGTACTTC. This codes for CASSFPGSYEQYF.

V usage is TRBV19 and J usage is TRBJ1-4; D gene uncertain. The germline V gene encodes CDR1 LNHDA and CDR2 SQIVND (reference sequence). This CDR3 region has 14 residues. The V end lost 1 base, the J end lost 5 bases, and 8 bases lay between the germline ends. The CDR3 loop reads CASSIGQYNEKLFF. CDR3 in DNA: TGTGCCAGTAGTATAGGGCAGTACAATGAAAAACTGTTTTTT.